Sequencing of this T cell receptor (beta chain) was carried out in a study of T cell changes during pregnancy in multiple sclerosis. The repertoire was sequenced with immunoSEQ multiplex PCR; TCRdb's copy has only in-frame clones and lacks some. The sample shows about 40,000 clones, approximately 90% of them seen only once. The CDR3 has 14 residues. Trimming cost V 6 bases and J 4 bases, with 15 bases left between them. Looked up from germline, CDR1 is SNHLY and CDR2 is FYNNEI. The TCR comes from a female donor with multiple sclerosis, enrolled in a pregnancy study. The specimen comprised CD4+ T cells from peripheral blood mononuclear cells, sampled in the first trimester of pregnancy. This sequence joins TRBV2 and TRBJ1-2; D is ambiguous. Written as DNA, the CDR3 is TGTGCCAGCAGCGGAACTATGGGGAGCTATGGCTACACCTTC. Protein product: CASSGTMGSYGYTF.